Following are 2 T cell receptor beta chains from one sample sequenced in a study of T cells after yellow fever vaccination. TCRdb re-derived calls from the 5' RACE reads in MiXCR, one entry per CDR3 protein. This repertoire shows 250,000 to 300,000 distinct CDR3 sequences, 8.7% found once; its top ten account for about 3%. This specimen was CD4+ T cells sorted from PBMCs, taken 5 days after the yellow fever booster vaccination. Every receptor here comes from a man between 18 and 29 years old who received the YFV17D yellow fever vaccine.

This clonotype was observed many times. The chain combines TRBV20-1 with TRBJ2-3; D is perhaps TRBD1 or TRBD2 (7 bases each). CDR3 length: 13 residues. Trimming left V 6 bases short and J 6 bases short, with 16 bases between. CDR1 is DFQATT and CDR2 is SNEGSKA in the germline V gene (reference sequence). CDR3 bases: TGCAGTGCCCCAGGGGGGGCGAAGGATACGCAGTATTTT. This gives the protein CSAPGGAKDTQYF.

This chain uses TRBV6-5 with TRBJ2-1; maybe TRBD1 (7 bases). The length of the CDR3 is 15 residues. V gave up 1 base and J gave up 2 bases, with 9 bases separating them. Germline CDR1 and CDR2: MNHEY and SVGAGI. The CDR3 loop is CASSYWRGPYNEQFF. The CDR3 DNA follows: TGTGCCAGCAGTTACTGGAGGGGGCCCTACAATGAGCAGTTCTTC.